This T cell receptor beta chain appears in the sequencing data of a study of a mutant IDH1 vaccine in newly diagnosed glioma. Study background: Treated patients comprised approximately 62% males and 37.5% females, mean age around 40 years.

Measured with immunoSEQ multiplex PCR; TCRdb has only the in-frame clones, and not every one. The sample contains about 88,000 clones, over 70% of which appear only once. As for this clone: The target antigen is unknown.

The germline V gene encodes CDR1 LNHNV and CDR2 YYDKDF (reference sequence). V was pared by 5 bases and J by 2 bases, with 18 bases between. The CDR3 extends over 16 amino acids. Findings and limits, study-wide: Top peripheral T cell clonotype shifts appeared unrelated to pseudoprogression.

Time point in this sample: baseline, week 1 (first vaccination visit). Regarding treatment: pre-vaccination baseline after standard-of-care therapy. The gene calls are TRBV15 and TRBJ1-1; D perhaps matches TRBD1 (6 bases). This clonotype originated in a man aged 40-49 years with glioma. Some clones in this sample may be carry-over from other donors' samples. Sequences were derived from PBMCs, sampled from a glioma patient treated with radiotherapy, temozolomide or both. The CDR3, as DNA: TGTGCCACCAGCGCCGATTACAGGGTTTATAACACTGAAGCTTTCTTT. It is translated as CATSADYRVYNTEAFF.